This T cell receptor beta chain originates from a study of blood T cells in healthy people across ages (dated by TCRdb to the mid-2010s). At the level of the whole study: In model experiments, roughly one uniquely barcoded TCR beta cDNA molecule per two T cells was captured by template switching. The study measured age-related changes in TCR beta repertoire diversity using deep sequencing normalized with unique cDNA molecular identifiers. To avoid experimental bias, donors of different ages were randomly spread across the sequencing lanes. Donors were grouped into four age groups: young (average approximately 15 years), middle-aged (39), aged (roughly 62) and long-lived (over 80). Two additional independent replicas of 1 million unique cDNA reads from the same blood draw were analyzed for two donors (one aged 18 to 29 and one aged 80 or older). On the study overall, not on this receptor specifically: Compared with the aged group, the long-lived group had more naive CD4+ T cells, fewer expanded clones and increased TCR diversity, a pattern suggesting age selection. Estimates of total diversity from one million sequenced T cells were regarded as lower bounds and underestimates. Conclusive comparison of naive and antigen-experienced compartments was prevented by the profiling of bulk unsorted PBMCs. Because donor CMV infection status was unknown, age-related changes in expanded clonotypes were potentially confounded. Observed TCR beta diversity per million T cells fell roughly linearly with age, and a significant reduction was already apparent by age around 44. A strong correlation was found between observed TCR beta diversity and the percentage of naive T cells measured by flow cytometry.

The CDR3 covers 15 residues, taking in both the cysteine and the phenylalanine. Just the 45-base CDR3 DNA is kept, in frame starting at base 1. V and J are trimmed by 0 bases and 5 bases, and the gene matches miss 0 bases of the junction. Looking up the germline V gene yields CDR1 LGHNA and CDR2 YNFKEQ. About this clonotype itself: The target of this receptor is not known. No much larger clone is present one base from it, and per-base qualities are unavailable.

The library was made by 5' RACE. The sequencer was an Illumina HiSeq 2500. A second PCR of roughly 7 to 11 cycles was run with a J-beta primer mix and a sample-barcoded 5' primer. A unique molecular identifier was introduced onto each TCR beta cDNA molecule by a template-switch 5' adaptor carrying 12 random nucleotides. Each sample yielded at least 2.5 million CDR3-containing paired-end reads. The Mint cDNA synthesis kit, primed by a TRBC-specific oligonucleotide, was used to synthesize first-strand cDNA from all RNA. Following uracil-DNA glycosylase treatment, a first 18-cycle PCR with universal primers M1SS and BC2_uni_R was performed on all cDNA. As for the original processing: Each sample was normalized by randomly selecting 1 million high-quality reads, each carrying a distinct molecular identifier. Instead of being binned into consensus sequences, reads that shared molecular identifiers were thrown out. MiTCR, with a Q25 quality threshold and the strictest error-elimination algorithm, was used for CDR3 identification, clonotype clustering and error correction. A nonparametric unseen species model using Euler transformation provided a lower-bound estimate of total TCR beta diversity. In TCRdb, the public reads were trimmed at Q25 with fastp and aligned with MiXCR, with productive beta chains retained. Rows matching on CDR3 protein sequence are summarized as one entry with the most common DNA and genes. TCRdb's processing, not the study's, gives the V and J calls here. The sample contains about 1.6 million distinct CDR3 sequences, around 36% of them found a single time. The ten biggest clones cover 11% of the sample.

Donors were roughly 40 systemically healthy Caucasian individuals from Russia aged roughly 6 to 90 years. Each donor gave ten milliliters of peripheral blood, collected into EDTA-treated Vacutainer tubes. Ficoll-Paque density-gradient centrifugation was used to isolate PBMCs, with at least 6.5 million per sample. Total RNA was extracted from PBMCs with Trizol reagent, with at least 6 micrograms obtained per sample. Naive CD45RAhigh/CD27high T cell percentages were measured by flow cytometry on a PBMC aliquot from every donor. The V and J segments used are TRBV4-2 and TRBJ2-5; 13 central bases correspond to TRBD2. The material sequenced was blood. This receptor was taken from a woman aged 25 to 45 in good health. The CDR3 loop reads CASSQETSGRETQYF. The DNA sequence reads TGTGCCAGCAGCCAAGAGACTAGCGGGAGGGAGACCCAGTACTTC.